Presented here are 19 T cell receptor beta chains from one specimen sequenced in a study of blood T cell repertoires in COVID-19. Produced via immunoSEQ multiplex PCR; TCRdb's table is partial and in-frame only. The sample records some 330,000 clones, over 75% being singletons. Specimen: PBMCs or T cells enriched from blood (not recorded which). These receptors originate from a man in his thirties or forties who had recovered from COVID-19.

The CDR3 loop reads CASSQVQGRNTIYF. The CDR3 DNA follows: TGTGCCAGCAGCCAAGTGCAGGGAAGAAACACCATATATTTT. This chain connects TRBV3-1 (or the pseudogene TRBV3-2) to TRBJ1-3; the D gene is possibly TRBD1 (5 bases). CDR1 is LGHDT, CDR2 YNNKEL, per germline (reference sequence). Trimming pared 1 base from V and 5 bases from J, leaving 9 bases between. The CDR3 is 14 residues long.

This chain connects TRBV6-5 to TRBJ2-7, with TRBD2 matching over 7 bases. The CDR3 is made up of 15 amino acids. After removal of 0 bases from V and 3 bases from J, the junction contained 5 bases not matched to a gene. The V gene's germline CDR1 is MNHEY and CDR2 SVGAGI. CDR3 DNA sequence: TGTGCCAGCAGTTACTCTGGCGGGAGTTTCTACGAGCAGTACTTC. It translates to CASSYSGGSFYEQYF.

The chain couples TRBV11-3 to TRBJ2-1; TRBD2 might be the D (6 bases). Germline lookup yields CDR1 SGHNT and CDR2 YENEEA. CDR3 length: 16 amino acids. Trimming pared 1 base from V and 4 bases from J, leaving 14 bases between. CDR3 amino acids: CASSLVGGPPYNEQFF. The CDR3 DNA reads TGTGCCAGCAGCTTAGTAGGAGGGCCCCCTTACAATGAGCAGTTCTTC. The whole variable domain, filled in from reference TRBV11-3 and TRBJ2-1, reads EAGVVQSPRYKIIEKKQPVAFWCNPISGHNTLYWYLQNLGQGPELLIRYENEEAVDDSQLPKDRFSAERLKGVDSTLKIQPAELGDSAVYLCASSLVGGPPYNEQFFGPGTRLTVL.

In DNA form, the CDR3 reads TGTGCCAGCAGCCTCAGCGGGGGGAACACCGGGGAGCTGTTTTTT. It encodes CASSLSGGNTGELFF. The chain is built from TRBV9 and TRBJ2-2; TRBD2 agrees at 8 bases. The CDR3 length is 15 residues. Germline CDR1 and CDR2: SGDLS and YYNGEE. V dropped 4 bases and J dropped 1; count of bases not matched to a gene: 3.

The V gene is TRBV10-3, the J gene TRBJ2-3; 10 positions agree with TRBD2. V was clipped by 3 bases and J by 2 bases; unmatched bases: 5. The CDR3 length is 16 residues. The germline V gene encodes CDR1 ENHRY and CDR2 SYGVKD. The CDR3 here is CAISEMLAGDTDTQYF. The CDR3 DNA reads as TGTGCCATCAGTGAAATGCTAGCGGGGGACACAGATACGCAGTATTTT.

This chain uses TRBV4-2 with TRBJ2-3; 11 bases agree with TRBD2. The germline CDR1 and CDR2 sequences are LGHNA and YNFKEQ. V lost 0 bases to trimming and J lost 7 bases; unmatched junction nucleotides: 15. CDR3 length equals 19 residues. CDR3: CASSQESRLAGFSTYTQYF. CDR3 nucleotide sequence: TGTGCCAGCAGCCAAGAGTCGAGACTAGCGGGATTCTCTACCTATACGCAGTATTTT.

The chain carries TRBV15 and TRBJ2-3; 9 bases are a match to TRBD2. V was clipped by 3 bases and J by 6 bases; unmatched bases: 16. Germline lookup yields CDR1 LNHNV and CDR2 YYDKDF (reference sequence). The CDR3 has 18 residues. CDR3 nucleotide sequence: TGTGCCACCAGCAGGGGACGATCCGGCGGGGGGGCAACGGATACGCAGTATTTT. It codes for CATSRGRSGGGATDTQYF. Looking up the rest from reference TRBV15 and TRBJ2-3 gives the full variable domain: DAMVIQNPRYQVTQFGKPVTLSCSQTLNHNVMYWYQQKSSQAPKLLFHYYDKDFNNEADTPDNFQSRRPNTSFCFLDIRSPGLGDTAMYLCATSRGRSGGGATDTQYFGPGTRLTVL.

The chain is built from TRBV6-4 and TRBJ1-2, with D unresolved. The CDR3 spans 14 residues. The V and J ends lost 3 bases and 4 bases respectively, with 12 bases between them. Germline-derived CDR1 and CDR2 are MRHNA and SNTAGT. CDR3 DNA: TGTGCCAGCAGTGAAACAGTTCCTACCTATGGCTACACCTTC. Its translation is CASSETVPTYGYTF.

The gene calls are TRBV28 and TRBJ2-5, with 7 bases lining up with TRBD1. Germline CDR1 reads MDHEN; CDR2 reads SYDVKM. This CDR3 region has 15 residues. V lost 1 base to trimming and J lost 5 bases; unmatched junction nucleotides: 7. CDR3 in DNA: TGTGCCAGCAGTTTATCTACAGGGGCGCAGGAGACCCAGTACTTC. Translating gives CASSLSTGAQETQYF.

This clone was counted a single time. The rearrangement joins TRBV5-1 to TRBJ2-7; possibly TRBD2 for D (6 bases). This CDR3 contains 13 residues. V was cut by 4 bases and J by 7 bases, with 15 bases left in between. Germline values: CDR1 SGHRS, CDR2 YFSETQ. In DNA, the CDR3 is TGCGCCAGCAGCGCTTCCGACCGGGGGGAGCAGTACTTC. Its protein product is CASSASDRGEQYF.

The chain joins TRBV3-1 (or the pseudogene TRBV3-2) to TRBJ2-5; D remains ambiguous. Germline V lookup: CDR1 LGHDT, CDR2 YNNKEL (reference sequence). V gave up 4 bases and J gave up 0 bases, with 15 bases separating them. The CDR3 consists of 16 residues. DNA for the CDR3: TGTGCCAGCAGCCTAGACCCACGGCGGTACCAAGAGACCCAGTACTTC. Translating it yields CASSLDPRRYQETQYF.

This clone has a handful of counts. This chain uses TRBV5-8 with TRBJ1-2, with unresolved D. CDR3 length: 15 residues. CDR1 and CDR2 from the germline V gene are SGHTS and YDEGEE. V was cut by 3 bases and J by 2 bases, with 14 bases left in between. The CDR3 reads CASSSLRALNYGYTF. The CDR3 DNA sequence: TGTGCCAGCAGCTCTTTGCGGGCCTTAAACTATGGCTACACCTTC.

The rearrangement links TRBV6-5 to TRBJ2-7; 7 nucleotides align to TRBD1. The CDR3 totals 13 residues. The germline CDR1 and CDR2 sequences are MNHEY and SVGAGI. V shed 6 bases and J 3 bases; nucleotides not matched to a gene: 5. The CDR3 DNA follows: TGTGCCAGCAGAGAGGGACAGAACTACGAGCAGTACTTC. Translated, it gives CASREGQNYEQYF.

The CDR3 loop is CASGQVSYEQYF. DNA for the CDR3: TGTGCCAGCGGGCAGGTATCCTACGAGCAGTACTTC. The rearrangement joins TRBV7-9 to TRBJ2-7; no clear D. Germline values: CDR1 SEHNR, CDR2 FQNEAQ (reference sequence). V gave up 8 bases and J gave up 1 base, with 9 bases separating them. This CDR3 has 12 amino acids.

This chain connects TRBV10-2 to TRBJ2-1; D remains ambiguous. This CDR3 is built from 11 residues. V lost 7 bases to trimming and J lost 9 bases, with 10 bases between them. The germline CDR1 and CDR2 sequences are WSHSY and SAAADI. The CDR3 is CASKLTGEQFF. CDR3 nucleotides: TGCGCCAGCAAACTGACGGGTGAGCAGTTCTTC.

This chain uses TRBV18 with TRBJ2-1; 9 bases map to TRBD1. This CDR3 is built from 15 residues. With V trimmed by 3 bases and J by 1 base, 1 base remained unmatched. Germline CDR1 and CDR2: KGHSH and LQKENI. CDR3 sequence (DNA): TGTGCCAGCTCACCGGGGACAGGGTCCTACAATGAGCAGTTCTTC. Translating gives CASSPGTGSYNEQFF.

This clone was seen only once. The chain carries TRBV9 and TRBJ2-1, with TRBD2 as a possible D gene (7 bases). Trimming removed 4 bases at V and 4 bases at J, with 21 bases between. CDR1 and CDR2 (germline): SGDLS, YYNGEE. The CDR3 loop spans 17 amino acids. For the CDR3, the DNA is TGTGCCAGCAGCCCCCAAAGGGGGGGCCTTCGGTACAATGAGCAGTTCTTC. Protein product: CASSPQRGGLRYNEQFF.

This rearrangement joins TRBV11-2 to TRBJ1-1, with D perhaps TRBD1 (5 bases). This CDR3 region has 17 residues. V lost 4 bases, J lost 0 bases, and 18 bases lay in between. Germline V gives CDR1 SGHAT, CDR2 FQNNGV. The CDR3 DNA follows: TGTGCCAGCAGCTCCGTTCTTCCGGGACTGTTGAACACTGAAGCTTTCTTT. Its translation: CASSSVLPGLLNTEAFF. Full variable domain (outside the CDR3, taken from reference TRBV11-2 and TRBJ1-1): EAGVAQSPRYKIIEKRQSVAFWCNPISGHATLYWYQQILGQGPKLLIQFQNNGVVDDSQLPKDRFSAERLKGVDSTLKIQPAKLEDSAVYLCASSSVLPGLLNTEAFFGQGTRLTVV.

The V and J genes are TRBV2 and TRBJ2-3; the D gene is possibly TRBD2 (6 bases). Germline loops: CDR1 SNHLY, CDR2 FYNNEI. V dropped 8 bases and J dropped 2 bases, with 11 bases sitting between them. The CDR3 sequence is 13 residues long. The CDR3 bases are TGTGCCAGCTTGCGGGACGCCACAGATACGCAGTATTTT. It translates to CASLRDATDTQYF.